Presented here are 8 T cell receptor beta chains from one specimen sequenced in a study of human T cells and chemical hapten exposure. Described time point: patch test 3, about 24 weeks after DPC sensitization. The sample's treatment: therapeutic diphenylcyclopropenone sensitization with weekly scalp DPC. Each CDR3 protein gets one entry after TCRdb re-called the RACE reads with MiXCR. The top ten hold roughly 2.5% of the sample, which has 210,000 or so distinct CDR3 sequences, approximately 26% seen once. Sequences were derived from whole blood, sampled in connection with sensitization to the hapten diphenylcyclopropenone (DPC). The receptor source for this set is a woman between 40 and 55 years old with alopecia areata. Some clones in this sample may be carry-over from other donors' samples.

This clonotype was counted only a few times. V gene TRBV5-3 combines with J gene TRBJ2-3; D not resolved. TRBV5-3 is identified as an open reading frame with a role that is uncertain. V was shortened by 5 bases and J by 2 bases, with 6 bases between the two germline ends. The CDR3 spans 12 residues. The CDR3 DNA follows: TGTGCCAGAAGGAAGGTCACAGATACGCAGTATTTT. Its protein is CARRKVTDTQYF.

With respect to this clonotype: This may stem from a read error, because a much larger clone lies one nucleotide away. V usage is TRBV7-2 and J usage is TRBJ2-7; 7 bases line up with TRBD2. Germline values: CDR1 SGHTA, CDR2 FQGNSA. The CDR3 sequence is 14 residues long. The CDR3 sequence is CASSLRTSWDEHYF. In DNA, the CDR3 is TGTGCCAGCAGCTTAAGGACTAGTTGGGACGAGCATTACTTC.

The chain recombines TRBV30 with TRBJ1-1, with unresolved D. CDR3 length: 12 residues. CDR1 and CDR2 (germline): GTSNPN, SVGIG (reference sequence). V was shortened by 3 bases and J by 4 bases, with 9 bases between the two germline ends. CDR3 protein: CAWRWWGTEAFF. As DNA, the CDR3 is TGTGCCTGGAGGTGGTGGGGCACTGAAGCTTTCTTT.

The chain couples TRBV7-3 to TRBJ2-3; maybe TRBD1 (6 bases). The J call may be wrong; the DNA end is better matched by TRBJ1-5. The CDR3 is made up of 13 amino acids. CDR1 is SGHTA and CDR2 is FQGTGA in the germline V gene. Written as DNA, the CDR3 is TGTGCCAGCAGCGCCACTAGGACAGATACGCAGCATTTT. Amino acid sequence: CASSATRTDTQHF.

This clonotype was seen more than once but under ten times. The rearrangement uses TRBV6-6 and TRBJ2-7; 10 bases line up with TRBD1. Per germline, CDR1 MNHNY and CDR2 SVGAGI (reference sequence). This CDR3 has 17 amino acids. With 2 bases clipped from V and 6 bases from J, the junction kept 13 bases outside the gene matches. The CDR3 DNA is TGTGCCAGCAGTTACCCACTGGGGGGACAGGGGATTGTCGAGCAGTACTTC. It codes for CASSYPLGGQGIVEQYF.

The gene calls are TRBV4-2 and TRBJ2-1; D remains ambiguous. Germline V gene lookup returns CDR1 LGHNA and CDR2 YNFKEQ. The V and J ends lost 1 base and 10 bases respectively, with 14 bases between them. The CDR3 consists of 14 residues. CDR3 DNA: TGTGCCAGCAGCCAAGGTATTAGCAAGCCCGAGCAGTTCTTC. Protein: CASSQGISKPEQFF.

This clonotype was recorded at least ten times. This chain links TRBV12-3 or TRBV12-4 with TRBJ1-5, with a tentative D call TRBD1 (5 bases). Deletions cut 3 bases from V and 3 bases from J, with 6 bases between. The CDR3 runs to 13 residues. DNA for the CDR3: TGTGCCAGCAGTTTGGGGACCAATCAGCCCCAGCATTTT. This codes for CASSLGTNQPQHF.

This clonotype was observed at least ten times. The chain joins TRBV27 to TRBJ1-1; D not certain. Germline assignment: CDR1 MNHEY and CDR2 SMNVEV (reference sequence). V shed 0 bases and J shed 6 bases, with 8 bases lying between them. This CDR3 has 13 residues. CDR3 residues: CASSLSLPSEAFF. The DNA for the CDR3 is TGTGCCAGCAGTTTATCCCTCCCTTCTGAAGCTTTCTTT.